The TCR beta chain under discussion was sequenced for a study of shared clonotypes between healthy human individuals. Notes on the study in general: Represented diversity, genetic and exposure-history alike, was limited by few donors.

Data came from immunoSEQ multiplex PCR; TCRdb stores just in-frame clones and leaves some out. The table has around 690,000 clones, about 92% seen once; the top ten hold 30% to 40%. V lost 3 bases to trimming and J lost 0 bases, with 13 bases between them. The CDR3 spans 16 residues. From germline, CDR1 is SGDLS and CDR2 YYNGEE. This clone was detected only a few times. Its specificity is not known. The donors were adults (healthy and HIV-negative) with no recent acute infections or vaccinations. CD45RO+ cells and CCR7-negative CD45RA+ TemRA cells were combined as CD8 memory. This sequence was found in a man aged 18-30 years in good health. Some clones in this sample may be carry-over from other donors' samples. This sequence joins TRBV9 and TRBJ1-3, with D possibly matching TRBD1 (5 bases). Sequenced material: memory CD8+ T cells from PBMCs. This sample's subset: CD45RO+ cells pooled with CCR7-negative TemRA cells. The CDR3 coding sequence is TGTGCCAGCAGCGAGGACGGGGGGTTCTCTGGAAACACCATATATTTT. Amino acids: CASSEDGGFSGNTIYF. Full variable domain (rest looked up from reference TRBV9 and TRBJ1-3): DSGVTQTPKHLITATGQRVTLRCSPRSGDLSVYWYQQSLDQGLQFLIQYYNGEERAKGNILERFSAQQFPDLHSELNLSSLELGDSALYFCASSEDGGFSGNTIYFGEGSWLTVV.